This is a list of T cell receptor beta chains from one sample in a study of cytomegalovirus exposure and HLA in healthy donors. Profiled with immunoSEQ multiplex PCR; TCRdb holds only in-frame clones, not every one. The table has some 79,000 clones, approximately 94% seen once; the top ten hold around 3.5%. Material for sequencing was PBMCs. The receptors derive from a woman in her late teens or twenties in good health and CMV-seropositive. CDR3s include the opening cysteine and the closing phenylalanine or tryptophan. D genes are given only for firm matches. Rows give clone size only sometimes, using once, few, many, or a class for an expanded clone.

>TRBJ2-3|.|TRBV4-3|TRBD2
TGCGCCAGCAGCCAAGAGCTTCGGAGCGGGAGCGCGGATACGCAGTATTTT
CASSQELRSGSADTQYF
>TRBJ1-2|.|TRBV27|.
TGTGCCAGCAGTCCTCTGACAGGTAGCTACACCTTC
CASSPLTGSYTF
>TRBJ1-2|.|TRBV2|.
TGTGCCAGCAGTACAGGGACGGGTATAAACTATGGCTACACCTTC
CASSTGTGINYGYTF
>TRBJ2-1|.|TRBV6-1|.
TGTGCCAGCAGTGACAGGGCTGAGGACAATGAGCAGTTCTTC
CASSDRAEDNEQFF
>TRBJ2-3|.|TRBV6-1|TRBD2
TGTGCCAGCAGTGGACTAGCGGGTAGCACAGATACGCAGTATTTT
CASSGLAGSTDTQYF
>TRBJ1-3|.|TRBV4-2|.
TGTGCCAGCAGCCAGGGGGGTACTGGAAACACCATATATTTT
CASSQGGTGNTIYF
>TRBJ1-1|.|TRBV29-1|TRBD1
TGCAGCGGGACGACAGGGGGAGGAAACACTGAAGCTTTCTTT
CSGTTGGGNTEAFF
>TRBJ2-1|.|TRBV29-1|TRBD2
TGCAGCGTTAACCTAGCGGGGGGGCCCTACAATGAGCAGTTCTTC
CSVNLAGGPYNEQFF
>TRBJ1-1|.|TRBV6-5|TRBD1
TGTGCCAGCAGGTGGACAGGCACTAACACTGAAGCTTTCTTT
CASRWTGTNTEAFF
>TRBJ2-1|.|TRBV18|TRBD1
TGTGCCACCTTTGAGGACAGGGGGCGGATTGAGCAGTTCTTC
CATFEDRGRIEQFF
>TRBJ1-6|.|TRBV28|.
TGTGCCAGCAGTCCCGGGACAAAAATAAATTCACCCCTCCACTTT
CASSPGTKINSPLHF
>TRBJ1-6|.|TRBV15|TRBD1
TGTGCCACCAGGACAGGGAATTCACCCCTCCACTTT
CATRTGNSPLHF
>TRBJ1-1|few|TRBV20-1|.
TGCAGGACCGGGGACACTGAAGCTTTCTTT
CRTGDTEAFF
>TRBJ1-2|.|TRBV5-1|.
TGCGCCAGCAGCTTGGGACAGAGTAACTATGGCTACACCTTC
CASSLGQSNYGYTF
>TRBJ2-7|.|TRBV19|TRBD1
TGTGCCAGTAGTGAGACAGGGTACGAGCAGTACTTC
CASSETGYEQYF
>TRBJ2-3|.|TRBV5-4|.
TGTGCCAGCAGTAGGACAGTGGGGGCAGATACGCAGTATTTT
CASSRTVGADTQYF
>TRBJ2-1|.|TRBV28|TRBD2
TGTGCCAGCAGCCTAACTAGCGGGGGGCCCTATGAGCAGTTCTTC
CASSLTSGGPYEQFF
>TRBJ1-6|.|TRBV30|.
TGTGCCTGGAGTGCTCGTCGGTTGGAGAGTTCACCCCTCCACTTT
CAWSARRLESSPLHF
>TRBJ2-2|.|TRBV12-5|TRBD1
TGTGCTAGTGGGTTGGGACAGTTCGACACCGGGGAGCTGTTTTTT
CASGLGQFDTGELFF
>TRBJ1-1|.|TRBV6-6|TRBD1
TGTGCCAGCAGTCGCGCGACAGGGTACACTGAAGCTTTCTTT
CASSRATGYTEAFF
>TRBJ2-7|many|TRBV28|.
TGTGCCAGCAGTTTAGGGGGGTGGGACGGGAACTACGAGCAGTACTTC
CASSLGGWDGNYEQYF
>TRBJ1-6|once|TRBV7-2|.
TGTGCCAGCAGCTCCGGAGGGTCACCCCTCCACTTT
CASSSGGSPLHF
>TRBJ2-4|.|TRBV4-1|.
TGCGCCAGCAGCCAAGAGACAGCCTTGGAAGGACAGTACTTC
CASSQETALEGQYF
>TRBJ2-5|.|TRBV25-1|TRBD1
TGTGCCAGCAGTGTGGACAGGGTGGGTCAAGAGACCCAGTACTTC
CASSVDRVGQETQYF
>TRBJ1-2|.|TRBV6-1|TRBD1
TGTGCCAGCAGTGACCTGACAGGGAGCTATGGCTACACCTTC
CASSDLTGSYGYTF
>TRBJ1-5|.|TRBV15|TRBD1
TGTGCCACCAGCAGAGAACAGGGGGCCCGCAATCAGCCCCAGCATTTT
CATSREQGARNQPQHF
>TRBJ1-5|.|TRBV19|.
TGTGCCAGTAGTTTAGCAGGTCAGCCCCAGCATTTT
CASSLAGQPQHF
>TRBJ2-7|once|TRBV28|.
TGTGCCAGCAGTCGACTCCCGGGGGGCCACCTATCCTACGAGCAGTACTTC
CASSRLPGGHLSYEQYF
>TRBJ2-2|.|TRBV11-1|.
TGTGCCAGCAGCGGAGGTTACAGGGCCGGGGAGCTGTTTTTT
CASSGGYRAGELFF
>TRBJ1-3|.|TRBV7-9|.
TGTGCCAGCAGCTTAGGACGGGGCTCTGGAAACACCATATATTTT
CASSLGRGSGNTIYF
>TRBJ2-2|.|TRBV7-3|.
TGTGCCAGCAGCGTGTTCTTGACTAGACAATTTAACAACACCGGGGAGCTGTTTTTT
CASSVFLTRQFNNTGELFF
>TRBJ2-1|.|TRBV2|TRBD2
TGTGCCAGCAGTGAAGCGCGAATGACTAGCGGGAGACCCTACAATGAGCAGTTCTTC
CASSEARMTSGRPYNEQFF
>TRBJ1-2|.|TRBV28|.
TGTGCCAGCAGTTTTGGACAGCCCTATGGCTACACCTTC
CASSFGQPYGYTF